The 31 T cell receptor beta chains presented below share a single source sample, sequenced in a study of identical twins. TCRdb re-called the 5' RACE reads through MiXCR, storing one row per CDR3 protein. The repertoire consists of some 330,000 distinct CDR3 sequences, with 9% occurring once and the leading ten covering roughly 9%. Sequenced material: naive T cells sorted from blood. The receptors shown here come from a woman aged 45-65 years in good health.

This clonotype was picked up a small number of times. V usage is TRBV4-1 and J usage is TRBJ2-3, with D hard to call. The CDR3 sequence is 18 residues long. Trimming left V 0 bases short and J 4 bases short, with 20 bases between. Germline assignment: CDR1 MGHRA and CDR2 YSYEKL. CDR3 nucleotide sequence: TGCGCCAGCAGCCAAGAAGTACCGGAGAGCCCGAGGCCAGATACGCAGTATTTT. Its protein product is CASSQEVPESPRPDTQYF.

V gene TRBV5-1 combines with J gene TRBJ1-1; a possible D gene is TRBD1 (5 bases). Trimming took 2 bases from V and 6 from J, leaving 11 bases between them. This CDR3 has 13 amino acids. The germline V gene has CDR1 SGHRS and CDR2 YFSETQ. CDR3 in amino acids: CASSFKGPPEAFF. Written as DNA, the CDR3 is TGCGCCAGCAGCTTTAAGGGGCCGCCTGAAGCTTTCTTT.

This sequence joins TRBV19 and TRBJ2-1; 7 positions match TRBD2. The junction had 7 bases not matched to a gene; V was cut back by 3 bases and J by 2 bases. The CDR3 consists of 16 residues. Germline lookup yields CDR1 LNHDA and CDR2 SQIVND (reference sequence). The CDR3 DNA is TGTGCCAGTAGTATCGTCGGCGGGAGCGCCTACAATGAGCAGTTCTTC. This sequence encodes CASSIVGGSAYNEQFF.

There are many counts of this clonotype. The chain carries TRBV10-1 and TRBJ2-2; D not resolved. The CDR3 loop spans 13 amino acids. Germline V gives CDR1 WNHNN, CDR2 SYGVQD (reference sequence). The germline V and J ends were trimmed by 6 bases and 5 bases, with 10 bases remaining between them. The CDR3: CASRATGTGELFF. CDR3 sequence (DNA): TGCGCCAGCAGGGCTACTGGTACCGGGGAGCTGTTTTTT.

This clonotype came up many times. The gene calls are TRBV13 and TRBJ2-3; 12 nucleotides match TRBD2. CDR1 is PRHDT, CDR2 FYEKMQ, per germline (reference sequence). V shed 6 bases, J shed 4 bases, and the junction held 5 bases outside the gene matches. This CDR3 has 15 residues. The CDR3 DNA follows: TGTGCCAGCAGTCCTAGCGGGAGGGCCCCAGATACGCAGTATTTT. As protein: CASSPSGRAPDTQYF. Full variable domain (rest looked up from reference TRBV13 and TRBJ2-3): AAGVIQSPRHLIKEKRETATLKCYPIPRHDTVYWYQQGPGQDPQFLISFYEKMQSDKGSIPDRFSAQQFSDYHSELNMSSLELGDSALYFCASSPSGRAPDTQYFGPGTRLTVL.

The chain joins TRBV6-6 to TRBJ2-3; 7 positions agree with TRBD2. Looked up from germline, CDR1 is MNHNY and CDR2 is SVGAGI (reference sequence). V lost 2 bases, J lost 0 bases, and 8 bases stayed unmatched. CDR3 length equals 17 residues. The DNA of the CDR3 is TGTGCCAGCAGTTACCCCGGGGGGACCCCTAGCACAGATACGCAGTATTTT. It is translated as CASSYPGGTPSTDTQYF.

The chain combines TRBV12-5 with TRBJ2-1; 11 positions match TRBD2. This CDR3 comprises 16 residues. The ends lost 1 base at V and 9 bases at J; junction bases unmatched: 8. Germline V gene lookup returns CDR1 LGHNT and CDR2 FRNRAP. The CDR3 nucleotides are TGTGCTAGTGGTTTGGCAACTAGCGGGAGTAGGGTTGAGCAGTTCTTC. It encodes CASGLATSGSRVEQFF.

The genes are TRBV12-3 or TRBV12-4 and TRBJ2-2; TRBD2 aligns across 14 bases. Trimming took 2 bases from V and 2 from J; bases not matched to a gene: 7. The CDR3 runs to 19 residues. DNA for the CDR3: TGTGCCAGCAGTTTATTGGGACTAGCGGGAGTCGGTAACACCGGGGAGCTGTTTTTT. This codes for CASSLLGLAGVGNTGELFF.

The table lists this clonotype with a few counts. The CDR3 nucleotides read TGCAGCGTCCTGGGGGTACCGGGAGCAACTAATGAAAAACTGTTTTTT. Translation gives CSVLGVPGATNEKLFF. V and J are TRBV29-1 and TRBJ1-4, with D possibly TRBD1 on 5 matching bases. This CDR3 contains 16 residues. The germline CDR1 and CDR2 sequences are SQVTM and ANQGSEA. V gave up 6 bases and J gave up 0 bases, with 17 bases separating them.

This clonotype was seen only a few times. The rearrangement uses TRBV12-5 and TRBJ2-1, with D tentatively TRBD1 (6 bases). Looked up from germline, CDR1 is LGHNT and CDR2 is FRNRAP. Trimming removed 6 bases from V and 4 bases from J, with 16 bases in between. The CDR3 extends over 15 amino acids. CDR3 nucleotides: TGTGCTAGTGGCCCAGGGGACGGCGTATACAATGAGCAGTTCTTC. It specifies CASGPGDGVYNEQFF.

This clonotype has a count of ten or more. The chain recombines TRBV29-1 with TRBJ2-5; D is possibly TRBD1 or TRBD2 (5 bases each). Trimming took 4 bases from V and 4 from J, leaving 19 bases between them. The CDR3 spans 15 residues. Germline CDR1 reads SQVTM; CDR2 reads ANQGSEA. The CDR3 sequence: CSVGGPTWAGETQYF. The CDR3 DNA follows: TGCAGCGTTGGGGGCCCAACTTGGGCGGGAGAGACCCAGTACTTC.

About this clonotype: A read error may account for a junction end that differs from germline. The gene calls are TRBV7-2 and TRBJ2-3, with 11 bases that match TRBD2. Germline CDR1 and CDR2: SGHTA and FQGNSA. The CDR3 sequence is 16 residues long. The CDR3 DNA reads TGTGCCCGCAGCCTGATAGCGGGAGGGCCGTCAGATACGCAGTATTTT. It is translated as CARSLIAGGPSDTQYF.

This clonotype has more than one count but fewer than ten. The chain recombines TRBV12-3 or TRBV12-4 with TRBJ2-2, with D perhaps being TRBD1 or TRBD2 (5 bases each). V was pared by 10 bases and J by 8 bases, with 17 bases between. CDR3 length: 13 amino acids. CDR3 in DNA: TGTGCCACTCCAACCTACTGGGGGGGGGAGCTGTTTTTT. Translating it yields CATPTYWGGELFF.

The sample holds many counts of this clonotype. The rearrangement links TRBV29-1 to TRBJ2-1; perhaps TRBD1 as D (6 bases). Trimming took 7 bases from V and 4 from J, leaving 17 bases between them. This CDR3 contains 14 residues. Germline assignment: CDR1 SQVTM and CDR2 ANQGSEA. Here the CDR3 reads CSGDKGHKYNEQFF. The CDR3, as DNA: TGCAGCGGGGACAAGGGCCATAAATACAATGAGCAGTTCTTC.

The chain carries TRBV7-8 and TRBJ2-3, with 8 bases lining up with TRBD1. Looked up from germline, CDR1 is SGHVS and CDR2 is FQNEAQ. The CDR3 totals 16 residues. Trimming cost V 5 bases and J 2 bases; bases outside gene matches: 9. DNA of the CDR3: TGTGCCAGCAGCCCGGGACAGGCGGTAGACACAGATACGCAGTATTTT. Translated, it gives CASSPGQAVDTDTQYF.

The chain combines TRBV5-1 with TRBJ2-1; 12 bases match TRBD2. There are 15 residues in the CDR3. The J segment lost 7 bases and the V segment lost 6 bases, leaving 8 bases of the junction unmatched. Germline loops: CDR1 SGHRS, CDR2 YFSETQ. CDR3 loop: CASNPLLAGGNEQFF. CDR3 bases: TGCGCCAGCAACCCGTTACTAGCGGGGGGAAATGAGCAGTTCTTC.

This rearrangement joins TRBV7-9 to TRBJ2-3; D gene ambiguous. The CDR3 is 17 residues long. Trimming took 5 bases from V and 0 from J, leaving 18 bases between them. The germline V gene encodes CDR1 SEHNR and CDR2 FQNEAQ (reference sequence). The CDR3 protein is CASSPPRSQPSTDTQYF. The DNA for the CDR3 is TGTGCCAGCAGCCCCCCAAGGAGCCAGCCAAGCACAGATACGCAGTATTTT.

This clonotype was recorded many times. The chain combines TRBV11-2 with TRBJ2-3; no reliable D call. Germline-derived CDR1 and CDR2 are SGHAT and FQNNGV. V shed 0 bases and J shed 8 bases, with 9 bases lying between them. This CDR3 has 13 amino acids. In DNA form, the CDR3 reads TGTGCCAGCAGCTTAGAGGATGGGTTTACGCAGTATTTT. It translates to CASSLEDGFTQYF.

This clonotype was seen more than once but under ten times. The DNA is left out, because the CDR3 cannot be placed on it with certainty; the CDR3 is given as TCRdb lists it. J is TRBJ2-1 and V is TRBV18. The germline V gene has CDR1 KGHSH and CDR2 LQKENI. The CDR3 comprises 13 residues, both ends counted. The CDR3 region is CASSLTMNEQFFF.

For the CDR3, the DNA is TGTGCCAGTAGTATTGGATCGGGTCGGGGAGAGACCCAGTACTTC. It translates to CASSIGSGRGETQYF. This sequence joins TRBV19 and TRBJ2-5; D is possibly TRBD2 (5 bases). Germline V gives CDR1 LNHDA, CDR2 SQIVND (reference sequence). V was shortened by 3 bases and J by 4 bases, with 15 bases between the two germline ends. The CDR3 has 15 residues.

This clonotype was detected ten times or more. The chain couples TRBV20-1 to TRBJ2-7, with TRBD2 as a possible D gene (6 bases). The germline gives CDR1 DFQATT, CDR2 SNEGSKA (reference sequence). There are 14 residues in the CDR3. The germline V and J ends were trimmed by 4 bases and 2 bases, with 15 bases remaining between them. The CDR3, as DNA: TGCAGTGCTAACCGGGACTCAGGAGCCTACGAGCAGTACTTC. Translated: CSANRDSGAYEQYF.

This clonotype was counted a few times. The chain carries TRBV30 and TRBJ2-1, with 16 positions matching TRBD2. Trimming removed 3 bases from V and 0 bases from J; junction bases left unmatched: 8. Germline V gives CDR1 GTSNPN, CDR2 SVGIG (reference sequence). The length of the CDR3 is 19 residues. CDR3 DNA: TGTGCCTGGAGGGCTGGGACTAGCGGGAGGGTGAGCTCCTACAATGAGCAGTTCTTC. Its protein product is CAWRAGTSGRVSSYNEQFF.

The CDR3 DNA reads as TGTGCCACCAGCAGCGAATACACTTATGGCTACACCTTC. This gives the protein CATSSEYTYGYTF. This chain uses TRBV15 with TRBJ1-2, with D uncertain. CDR1 and CDR2 (germline): LNHNV, YYDKDF (reference sequence). V was trimmed by 3 bases and J by 5 bases, leaving 10 bases between them. CDR3 length: 13 amino acids.

The gene calls are TRBV12-3 or TRBV12-4 and TRBJ2-1; 10 nucleotides match TRBD2. CDR3 length equals 16 residues. The V and J ends lost 3 bases and 9 bases, in that order; junction bases with no gene match: 11. The CDR3 DNA reads as TGTGCCAGCAGTTTTCCACAGCGGGAGGGTTTTGGTGAGCAGTTCTTC. This codes for CASSFPQREGFGEQFF.

CDR3 sequence: CSAGEGYNEQFF. In DNA form, the CDR3 reads TGCAGCGCTGGGGAGGGCTACAATGAGCAGTTCTTC. This rearrangement joins TRBV29-1 to TRBJ2-1, with 7 bases identical to TRBD2. Germline V gives CDR1 SQVTM, CDR2 ANQGSEA. CDR3 length equals 12 residues. Trimming took 7 bases from V and 3 from J; bases not matched to a gene: 3.

This clonotype showed up just a few times. The chain employs TRBV2 and TRBJ2-1, with D possibly being TRBD2 (6 bases). V lost 10 bases and J 6 bases, leaving 19 bases between the germline ends. Germline-derived CDR1 and CDR2 are SNHLY and FYNNEI. The CDR3 length is 14 residues. This CDR3 reads CATSSSDFANEQFF. CDR3 sequence (DNA): TGTGCCACCTCCTCTAGCGACTTCGCCAATGAGCAGTTCTTC.

This clonotype was observed at least ten times. The CDR3 loop reads CASSSRGSGIRDTQYF. The CDR3 nucleotides read TGTGCCAGCAGCTCCCGTGGAAGCGGGATTAGAGATACGCAGTATTTT. V usage is TRBV7-6 and J usage is TRBJ2-3; 7 positions match TRBD2. Germline CDR1 and CDR2: SGHVS and FNYEAQ. The junction had 12 bases not matched to a gene; V was cut back by 4 bases and J by 5 bases. The CDR3 is 16 amino acids.

This clonotype appeared many times. The rearrangement links TRBV6-6 to TRBJ1-1, with D unresolved. Germline V gene lookup returns CDR1 MNHNY and CDR2 SVGAGI (reference sequence). V shed 7 bases and J shed 5 bases, with 20 bases lying between them. CDR3 length equals 15 residues. The CDR3 protein is CASIPGRYEGTEAFF. The DNA of the CDR3 is TGTGCCAGCATCCCGGGAAGGTACGAAGGGACTGAAGCTTTCTTT.

This clonotype was seen many times. This chain links TRBV7-9 with TRBJ2-7, with 10 bases identical to TRBD1. The germline CDR1 and CDR2 sequences are SEHNR and FQNEAQ (reference sequence). The length of the CDR3 is 16 residues. V trimming: 0 bases; J trimming: 2 bases; junction bases outside the gene matches: 4. In DNA, the CDR3 is TGTGCCAGCAGCTTAGCGACTGGGACAGGGGCCTACGAGCAGTACTTC. Protein product: CASSLATGTGAYEQYF.

The table lists this clonotype with many counts. V gene TRBV29-1 combines with J gene TRBJ2-1; 12 nucleotides line up with TRBD2. The CDR3 sequence is 18 residues long. The ends lost 4 bases at V and 0 bases at J; junction bases unmatched: 10. CDR1 and CDR2 (germline): SQVTM, ANQGSEA. The CDR3 nucleotides are TGCAGCGTTGGGGGGCCTAGCGGGAGGGCCAACTCCTACAATGAGCAGTTCTTC. Residues: CSVGGPSGRANSYNEQFF.

This clonotype was counted many times. The chain is built from TRBV5-1 and TRBJ2-2; the D is unclear. Trimming left V 0 bases short and J 7 bases short, with 7 bases between. In germline, CDR1 is SGHRS, CDR2 YFSETQ. The length of the CDR3 is 13 residues. The CDR3 here is CASSLGRGGELFF. The CDR3 bases are TGCGCCAGCAGCTTGGGTCGCGGCGGGGAGCTGTTTTTT.